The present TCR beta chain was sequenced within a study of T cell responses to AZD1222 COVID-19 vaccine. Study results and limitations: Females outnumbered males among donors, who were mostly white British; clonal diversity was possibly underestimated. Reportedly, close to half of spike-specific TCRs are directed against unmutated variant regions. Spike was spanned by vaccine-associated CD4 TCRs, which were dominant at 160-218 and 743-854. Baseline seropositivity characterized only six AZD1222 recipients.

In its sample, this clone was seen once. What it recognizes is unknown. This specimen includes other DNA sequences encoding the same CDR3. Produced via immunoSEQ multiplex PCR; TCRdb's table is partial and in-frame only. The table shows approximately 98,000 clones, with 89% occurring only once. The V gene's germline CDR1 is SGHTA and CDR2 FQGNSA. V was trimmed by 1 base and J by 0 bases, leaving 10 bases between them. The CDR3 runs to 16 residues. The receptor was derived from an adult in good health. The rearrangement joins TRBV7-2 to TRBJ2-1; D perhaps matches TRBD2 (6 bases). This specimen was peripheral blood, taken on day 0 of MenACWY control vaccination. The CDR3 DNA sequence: TGTGCCAGCAGCTTAGTCCGGGGGAGCTCCTACAATGAGCAGTTCTTC. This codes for CASSLVRGSSYNEQFF. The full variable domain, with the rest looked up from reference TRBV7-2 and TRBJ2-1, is GAGVSQSPSNKVTEKGKDVELRCDPISGHTALYWYRQSLGQGLEFLIYFQGNSAPDKSGLPSDRFSAERTGGSVSTLTIQRTQQEDSAVYLCASSLVRGSSYNEQFFGPGTRLTVL.